This passage covers 29 T cell receptor beta chains from one sample sequenced in a study of long-term antiretroviral therapy in people with HIV. immunoSEQ v3.0 was run at survey level. The data were produced by immunoSEQ multiplex PCR, yet TCRdb's version contains in-frame clones alone and is incomplete. The table records 25,000 to 30,000 clones, about 82% of them present only once. The sequencing here drew on unsorted PBMCs, taken 0.8 years after starting antiretroviral therapy. These receptors were obtained from a woman younger than 45 with HIV.

The V gene is TRBV2, the J gene TRBJ2-3, with 7 nucleotides matching TRBD1. Germline V gene sequence: CDR1 SNHLY, CDR2 FYNNEI. This CDR3 spans 13 amino acids. With 4 bases clipped from V and 6 bases from J, the junction kept 4 bases outside the gene matches. The CDR3 sequence: CASSGQGFDTQYF. CDR3 DNA sequence: TGTGCCAGCAGTGGACAGGGTTTCGATACGCAGTATTTT. Full variable domain (remainder filled in from reference TRBV2 and TRBJ2-3): EPEVTQTPSHQVTQMGQEVILRCVPISNHLYFYWYRQILGQKVEFLVSFYNNEISEKSEIFDDQFSVERPDGSNFTLKIRSTKLEDSAMYFCASSGQGFDTQYFGPGTRLTVL.

The CDR3 nucleotides read TGTGCCAGCAGCTTACGGCCGCAAGAGACCCAGTACTTC. Residues: CASSLRPQETQYF. The chain carries TRBV11-2 and TRBJ2-5, with D hard to call. Germline V gene lookup returns CDR1 SGHAT and CDR2 FQNNGV. V was pared by 2 bases and J by 2 bases, with 6 bases between. The CDR3 spans 13 residues.

The chain uses TRBV7-3 and TRBJ2-1; 13 positions match TRBD2. Germline CDR1 reads SGHTA; CDR2 reads FQGTGA. J gave up 9 bases and V 1 base, and 6 bases lay outside the gene matches. The CDR3 runs to 16 residues. The CDR3 here is CASSLILAGGLGEQFF. The CDR3 DNA follows: TGTGCCAGCAGCTTAATACTAGCGGGGGGGCTTGGTGAGCAGTTCTTC.

This chain connects TRBV7-8 to TRBJ1-2; D gene ambiguous. V gave up 1 base and J gave up 9 bases, with 15 bases separating them. The germline V gene encodes CDR1 SGHVS and CDR2 FQNEAQ. The CDR3 is 14 residues long. The CDR3, as DNA: TGTGCCAGCAGCTTAGAGGGTCTGGGAGGGAGCTACACCTTC. Its protein product is CASSLEGLGGSYTF.

The chain uses TRBV30 and TRBJ1-2; D is possibly TRBD1 (5 bases). The V gene lost 2 bases and the J gene lost 5 bases, with 24 bases spanning the gap. The CDR3 sequence is 17 residues long. Germline CDR1 GTSNPN, CDR2 SVGIG (reference sequence). CDR3 amino acids: CAWSPPGGAILRYGYTF. The CDR3 region has the DNA TGTGCCTGGAGTCCCCCGGGAGGGGCAATCCTTCGTTATGGCTACACCTTC. Full variable domain (rest looked up from reference TRBV30 and TRBJ1-2): SQTIHQWPATLVQPVGSPLSLECTVEGTSNPNLYWYRQAAGRGLQLLFYSVGIGQISSEVPQNLSASRPQDRQFILSSKKLLLSDSGFYLCAWSPPGGAILRYGYTFGSGTRLTVV.

This chain connects TRBV6-1 to TRBJ2-3; no reliable D call. V was pared by 1 base and J by 1 base, with 6 bases between. Per germline, CDR1 MNHNS and CDR2 SASEGT. This CDR3 is built from 14 residues. CDR3 sequence reads: CASSEGVGTDTQYF. As DNA, the CDR3 is TGTGCCAGCAGTGAAGGGGTGGGCACAGATACGCAGTATTTT.

J is TRBJ1-2 and V is TRBV4-1; 8 nucleotides align to TRBD1. Germline CDR1 reads MGHRA; CDR2 reads YSYEKL. V shed 4 bases, J shed 6 bases, and the junction held 10 bases outside the gene matches. The CDR3 has 15 amino acids. CDR3 sequence: CASSPWDTGGDGYTF. CDR3 nucleotide sequence: TGCGCCAGCAGCCCGTGGGACACAGGGGGGGATGGCTACACCTTC.

This clone occurred once. The chain joins TRBV5-1 to TRBJ2-7; 8 nucleotides match TRBD1. This CDR3 spans 13 amino acids. Looked up from germline, CDR1 is SGHRS and CDR2 is YFSETQ. The trim removed 3 bases at V and 6 bases at J, leaving 5 bases unmatched. The CDR3 reads CASSYTGGGEQYV. The CDR3 DNA reads TGCGCCAGCAGCTACACAGGGGGAGGCGAGCAGTACGTC.

The V and J genes are TRBV5-6 and TRBJ2-2, with D uncertain. The V gene's germline CDR1 is SGHDT and CDR2 YYEEEE. The CDR3 runs to 13 residues. V lost 2 bases and J lost 6, with 8 bases in between. CDR3 in amino acids: CASSFTLAGELFF. CDR3 DNA: TGTGCCAGCAGCTTTACTCTAGCCGGGGAGCTGTTTTTT.

The chain carries TRBV18 and TRBJ1-6, with D unresolved. The ends were cut back, 1 base at V and 9 bases at J, with 10 bases in the middle. Germline assignment: CDR1 KGHSH and CDR2 LQKENI. This CDR3 comprises 14 residues. Here the CDR3 DNA reads TGTGCCAGCTCACCACAAGGGTCAAGTTCACCCCTCCACTTT. Translating gives CASSPQGSSSPLHF.

This sequence joins TRBV21-1 and TRBJ1-1. TRBV21-1 is deemed a pseudogene. The CDR3 consists of 15 residues. The CDR3 loop is CASISSTGTPGGAFF. CDR3 nucleotides: TGTGCCAGCATAAGTTCTACCGGGACTCCAGGCGGGGCTTTCTTT.

The CDR3, as DNA: TGTGCCAGTAGCGCCCAGAGGGGACAAAGTGAGAATCAGCCCCAGCATTTT. It specifies CASSAQRGQSENQPQHF. The J gene is TRBJ1-5, the V gene TRBV19; D might be TRBD1 (6 bases). V was shortened by 6 bases and J by 4 bases, with 22 bases between the two germline ends. Germline CDR1 and CDR2: LNHDA and SQIVND (reference sequence). The CDR3 runs to 17 residues. Complete variable domain (other parts from reference TRBV19 and TRBJ1-5): DGGITQSPKYLFRKEGQNVTLSCEQNLNHDAMYWYRQDPGQGLRLIYYSQIVNDFQKGDIAEGYSVSREKKESFPLTVTSAQKNPTAFYLCASSAQRGQSENQPQHFGDGTRLSIL.

The chain joins TRBV19 to TRBJ1-2; D is unclear. The CDR3 sequence is 14 residues long. V was clipped by 10 bases and J by 2 bases, with 17 bases between them. From germline, CDR1 is LNHDA and CDR2 SQIVND (reference sequence). This CDR3 is CAIAGPGSNYGYTF. The CDR3 region has the DNA TGTGCCATAGCCGGTCCGGGATCGAACTATGGCTACACCTTC. Supplemented by reference TRBV19 and TRBJ1-2, the full variable domain reads DGGITQSPKYLFRKEGQNVTLSCEQNLNHDAMYWYRQDPGQGLRLIYYSQIVNDFQKGDIAEGYSVSREKKESFPLTVTSAQKNPTAFYLCAIAGPGSNYGYTFGSGTRLTVV.

This sequence joins TRBV19 and TRBJ2-3; the match to TRBD2 covers 8 bases. Germline trimming cut 1 base from V and 5 bases from J; bases unmatched to any gene: 11. This CDR3 contains 17 residues. CDR1 is LNHDA, CDR2 SQIVND, per germline (reference sequence). As DNA, the CDR3 is TGTGCCAGTAGTATAGTCCACTCGGGGGGGCCAGAAGATACGCAGTATTTT. Translated: CASSIVHSGGPEDTQYF. Complete variable domain (other parts from reference TRBV19 and TRBJ2-3): DGGITQSPKYLFRKEGQNVTLSCEQNLNHDAMYWYRQDPGQGLRLIYYSQIVNDFQKGDIAEGYSVSREKKESFPLTVTSAQKNPTAFYLCASSIVHSGGPEDTQYFGPGTRLTVL.

The chain employs TRBV23-1 and TRBJ1-6; 7 positions match TRBD1. TRBV23-1 is assigned to the ORF class and has an uncertain function. This CDR3 has 17 residues. The V segment lost 1 base and the J segment 7 bases; nucleotides outside the gene matches: 10. CDR3 in amino acids: CASSQFTGDGGNSPLHF. The CDR3 DNA reads as TGCGCCAGCAGTCAATTTACAGGGGATGGGGGGAATTCACCCCTCCACTTT.

This clone was recorded a few times. The chain carries TRBV19 and TRBJ1-5, with D maybe TRBD1 (5 bases). With 3 bases removed from V and 9 bases from J, the gap between germline ends came to 12 bases. Germline lookup yields CDR1 LNHDA and CDR2 SQIVND (reference sequence). CDR3 length: 13 residues. The CDR3 nucleotides are TGTGCCAGTAGTATCGTCAGGGATGGGCCCCAGCATTTT. It encodes CASSIVRDGPQHF.

The V and J genes are TRBV30 and TRBJ1-1; 8 bases match TRBD1. Germline values: CDR1 GTSNPN, CDR2 SVGIG (reference sequence). The CDR3 covers 14 residues. Germline trimming cut 2 bases from V and 2 bases from J; bases unmatched to any gene: 4. CDR3 coding DNA: TGTGCCTGGAGTTGGCAGGGGGCAAACACTGAAGCTTTCTTT. Translating gives CAWSWQGANTEAFF. The whole variable domain, remainder taken from reference TRBV30 and TRBJ1-1, is SQTIHQWPATLVQPVGSPLSLECTVEGTSNPNLYWYRQAAGRGLQLLFYSVGIGQISSEVPQNLSASRPQDRQFILSSKKLLLSDSGFYLCAWSWQGANTEAFFGQGTRLTVV.

The chain joins TRBV5-6 to TRBJ2-7; a possible D gene is TRBD1 (6 bases). The CDR3 totals 14 residues. Per the germline V gene, CDR1 is SGHDT and CDR2 is YYEEEE. The V end was cut by 4 bases, the J end by 3 bases, with 14 bases between. The DNA of the CDR3 is TGTGCCAGCAGCCAACCGGGACATCTCTACGAGCAGTACGTC. Translating gives CASSQPGHLYEQYV.

The chain uses TRBV14 and TRBJ1-3; 9 nucleotides align to TRBD1. The CDR3 loop spans 16 amino acids. V lost 4 bases, J lost 4 bases, and 8 bases stayed unmatched. CDR1 and CDR2 (germline): SGHDN, FVKESK. Here the CDR3 DNA reads TGTGCCAGCAGCCTCCCTGGGGACAGGGCCGGAAACACCATATATTTT. Translated: CASSLPGDRAGNTIYF. Full variable domain (remainder filled in from reference TRBV14 and TRBJ1-3): EAGVTQFPSHSVIEKGQTVTLRCDPISGHDNLYWYRRVMGKEIKFLLHFVKESKQDESGMPNNRFLAERTGGTYSTLKVQPAELEDSGVYFCASSLPGDRAGNTIYFGEGSWLTVV.

This clone was seen just once. The J gene is TRBJ2-2, the V gene TRBV9; D is uncertain. The germline V gene has CDR1 SGDLS and CDR2 YYNGEE. CDR3 length: 14 residues. Trimming took off 2 bases at V and 1 base at J, with 6 bases between the two ends. The DNA of the CDR3 is TGTGCCAGCAGCGTCAGCCGGAACACCGGGGAGCTGTTTTTT. It specifies CASSVSRNTGELFF.

In its sample, this clone was seen once. This sequence joins TRBV19 and TRBJ1-1; D is undetermined. Per germline, CDR1 LNHDA and CDR2 SQIVND (reference sequence). CDR3 size: 13 residues. Trimming took off 2 bases at V and 5 bases at J, with 9 bases between the two ends. CDR3 protein: CASSIRHSTEAFF. The CDR3 DNA sequence: TGTGCCAGTAGTATAAGGCACTCGACTGAAGCTTTCTTT.

This clone showed up just a few times. V and J are TRBV4-2 and TRBJ2-7; 8 bases line up with TRBD1. The CDR3 has 14 residues. Germline V CDR1 and CDR2: LGHNA, YNFKEQ. Germline trimming cut 4 bases from V and 5 bases from J; bases unmatched to any gene: 7. CDR3 nucleotides: TGTGCCAGCAGCCGCAGGACAGGGAAGAACGAGCAGTACTTC. Translating it yields CASSRRTGKNEQYF.

This clone was observed a handful of times. The CDR3 loop reads CASSPITGTYNNEQFF. The CDR3 DNA is TGTGCCAGCAGCCCGATAACCGGGACGTACAACAATGAGCAGTTCTTC. The chain is built from TRBV14 and TRBJ2-1; D possibly uses TRBD1 or TRBD2 (5 bases each). Trimming cost V 4 bases and J 5 bases, with 18 bases left between them. Germline-derived CDR1 and CDR2 are SGHDN and FVKESK. The CDR3 is 16 amino acids.

This clone was seen a single time. The genes are TRBV11-3 and TRBJ2-5, with TRBD1 identical over 12 bases. Germline loops: CDR1 SGHNT, CDR2 YENEEA. Losses at the gene ends were 5 bases for V and 3 bases for J; bases not matched to a gene: 4. The CDR3 runs 15 residues. The CDR3 loop reads CASSPGTGGEETQYF. DNA of the CDR3: TGTGCCAGCAGCCCCGGGACAGGGGGCGAAGAGACCCAGTACTTC.

This chain connects TRBV15 to TRBJ1-1; tentative D call: TRBD1 (5 bases). Per the germline V gene, CDR1 is LNHNV and CDR2 is YYDKDF (reference sequence). The CDR3 has 15 amino acids. Trimming cost V 3 bases and J 1 base, with 12 bases left between them. DNA of the CDR3: TGTGCCACCAGCAGGGCTCAACAGGAGAACACTGAAGCTTTCTTT. This sequence encodes CATSRAQQENTEAFF.

The rearrangement joins TRBV2 to TRBJ1-6, with D unresolved. Trimming pared 10 bases from V and 8 bases from J, leaving 12 bases between. Germline V gene lookup returns CDR1 SNHLY and CDR2 FYNNEI. The CDR3 has 12 residues. The CDR3: CANSLGYSPLHF. In nucleotides, the CDR3 is TGTGCCAACTCCCTGGGGTATTCACCCCTCCACTTT.

This chain connects TRBV5-1 to TRBJ1-1; no firm D call. This CDR3 has 16 amino acids. Germline V gene lookup returns CDR1 SGHRS and CDR2 YFSETQ. The ends were cut back, 3 bases at V and 1 base at J, with 16 bases in the middle. DNA of the CDR3: TGCGCCAGCAGCTCAATGGCGTGGGCGACGAACACTGAAGCTTTCTTT. This translates into CASSSMAWATNTEAFF.

The gene calls are TRBV4-2 and TRBJ2-5; D uncertain. CDR3 length: 15 residues. Between the trimmed V and J ends, which lost 1 base and 1 base, there was a span of 10 bases. CDR1 is LGHNA, CDR2 YNFKEQ, per germline. The CDR3 sequence is CASSQGRKSQETQYF. As DNA, the CDR3 is TGTGCCAGCAGCCAAGGTCGAAAGAGCCAAGAGACCCAGTACTTC.

The J gene is TRBJ2-5, the V gene TRBV19, with 12 bases lining up with TRBD2. The CDR3 runs 14 residues. Germline CDR1 and CDR2: LNHDA and SQIVND (reference sequence). With V trimmed by 9 bases and J by 0 bases, 2 bases remained unmatched. The CDR3 DNA is TGTGCCAGCGGGACTAGCGGGTACCAAGAGACCCAGTACTTC. Residues: CASGTSGYQETQYF.